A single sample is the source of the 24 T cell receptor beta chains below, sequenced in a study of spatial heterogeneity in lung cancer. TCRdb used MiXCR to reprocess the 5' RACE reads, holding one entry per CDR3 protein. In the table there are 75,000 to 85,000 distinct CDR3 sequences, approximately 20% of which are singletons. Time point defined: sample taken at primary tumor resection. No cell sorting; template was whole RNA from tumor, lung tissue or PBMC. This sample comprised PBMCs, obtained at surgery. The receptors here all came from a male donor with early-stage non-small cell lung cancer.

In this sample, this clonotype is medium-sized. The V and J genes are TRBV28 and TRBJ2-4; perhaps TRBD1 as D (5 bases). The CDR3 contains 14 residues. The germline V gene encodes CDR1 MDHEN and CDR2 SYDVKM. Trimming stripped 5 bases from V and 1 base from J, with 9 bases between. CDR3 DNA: TGTGCCAGCAGTACGCAGGGTGCCAAAAACATTCAGTACTTC. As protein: CASSTQGAKNIQYF.

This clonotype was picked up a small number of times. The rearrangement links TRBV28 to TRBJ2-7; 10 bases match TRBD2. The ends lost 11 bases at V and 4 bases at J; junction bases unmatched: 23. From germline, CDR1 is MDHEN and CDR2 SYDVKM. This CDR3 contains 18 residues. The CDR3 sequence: CASRVYPGASGGPYEQYF. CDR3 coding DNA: TGTGCCTCCAGGGTCTATCCCGGGGCTAGCGGGGGCCCTTACGAGCAGTACTTC.

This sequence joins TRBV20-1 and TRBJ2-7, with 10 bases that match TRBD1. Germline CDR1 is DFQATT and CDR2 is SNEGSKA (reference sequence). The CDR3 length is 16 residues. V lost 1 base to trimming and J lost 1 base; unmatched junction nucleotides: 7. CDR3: CSARAGDRGFSYEQYF. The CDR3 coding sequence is TGCAGTGCTAGAGCCGGGGACAGGGGATTTTCCTACGAGCAGTACTTC.

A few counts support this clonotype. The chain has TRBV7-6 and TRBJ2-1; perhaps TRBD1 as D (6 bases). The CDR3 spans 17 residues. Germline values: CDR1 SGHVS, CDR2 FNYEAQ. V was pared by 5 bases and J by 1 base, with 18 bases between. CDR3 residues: CASSPPTGTPSYNEQFF. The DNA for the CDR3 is TGTGCCAGCAGCCCACCCACCGGGACACCTTCCTACAATGAGCAGTTCTTC.

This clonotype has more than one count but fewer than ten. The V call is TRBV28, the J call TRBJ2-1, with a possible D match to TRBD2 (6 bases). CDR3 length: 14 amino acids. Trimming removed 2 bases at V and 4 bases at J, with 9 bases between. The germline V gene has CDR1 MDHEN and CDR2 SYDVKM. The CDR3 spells CASSLPEGYNEQFF. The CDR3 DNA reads TGTGCCAGCAGTTTACCGGAGGGATACAATGAGCAGTTCTTC. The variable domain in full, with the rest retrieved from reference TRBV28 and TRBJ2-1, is DVKVTQSSRYLVKRTGEKVFLECVQDMDHENMFWYRQDPGLGLRLIYFSYDVKMKEKGDIPEGYSVSREKKERFSLILESASTNQTSMYLCASSLPEGYNEQFFGPGTRLTVL.

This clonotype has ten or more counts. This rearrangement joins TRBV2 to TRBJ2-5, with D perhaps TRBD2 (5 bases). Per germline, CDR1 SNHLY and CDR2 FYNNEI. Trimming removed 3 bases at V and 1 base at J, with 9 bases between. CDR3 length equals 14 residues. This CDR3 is CASSDSGGQETQYF. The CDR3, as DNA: TGTGCCAGCAGTGACAGCGGCGGCCAAGAGACCCAGTACTTC.

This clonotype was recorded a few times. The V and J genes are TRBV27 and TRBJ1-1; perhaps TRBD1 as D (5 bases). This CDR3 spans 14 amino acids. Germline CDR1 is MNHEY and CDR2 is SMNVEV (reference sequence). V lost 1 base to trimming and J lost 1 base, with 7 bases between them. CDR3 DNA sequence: TGTGCCAGCAGTTTATGGGGCAAGAACACTGAAGCTTTCTTT. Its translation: CASSLWGKNTEAFF.

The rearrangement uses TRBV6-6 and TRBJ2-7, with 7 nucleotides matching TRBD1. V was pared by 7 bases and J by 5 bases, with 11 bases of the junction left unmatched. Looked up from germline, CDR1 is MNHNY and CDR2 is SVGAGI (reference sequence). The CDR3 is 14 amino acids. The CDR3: CASKLTGNRDEQYF. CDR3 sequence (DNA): TGTGCCAGCAAACTGACAGGGAATAGAGACGAGCAGTACTTC.

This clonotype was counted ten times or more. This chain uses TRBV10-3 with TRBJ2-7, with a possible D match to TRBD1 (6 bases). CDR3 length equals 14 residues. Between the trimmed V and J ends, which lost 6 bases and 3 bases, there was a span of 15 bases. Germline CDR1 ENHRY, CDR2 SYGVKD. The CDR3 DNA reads TGTGCCATCAGGACGGACAGTATCGGCTACGAGCAGTACTTC. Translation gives CAIRTDSIGYEQYF.

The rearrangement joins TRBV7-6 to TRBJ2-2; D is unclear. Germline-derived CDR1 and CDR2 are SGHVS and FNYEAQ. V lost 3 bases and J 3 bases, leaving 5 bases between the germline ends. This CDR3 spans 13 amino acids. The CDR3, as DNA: TGTGCCAGCAGCTTTCGGCACACCGGGGAGCTGTTTTTT. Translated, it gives CASSFRHTGELFF.

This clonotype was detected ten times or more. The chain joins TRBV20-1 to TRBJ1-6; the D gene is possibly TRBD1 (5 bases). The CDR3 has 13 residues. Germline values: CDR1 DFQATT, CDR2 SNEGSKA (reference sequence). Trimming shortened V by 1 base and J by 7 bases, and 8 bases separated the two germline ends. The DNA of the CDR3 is TGCAGTGCTAGAGCGGGGGGAAATTCACCCCTCCACTTT. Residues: CSARAGGNSPLHF.

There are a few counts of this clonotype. The CDR3 nucleotides read TGTGCCAGCAGTTTGTGGGACCCCACTGAAGCTTTCTTT. As protein: CASSLWDPTEAFF. This chain connects TRBV27 to TRBJ1-1, with D tentatively TRBD1 (5 bases). The V and J ends lost 3 bases and 4 bases respectively, with 9 bases between them. The CDR3 contains 13 residues. The germline CDR1 and CDR2 sequences are MNHEY and SMNVEV (reference sequence).

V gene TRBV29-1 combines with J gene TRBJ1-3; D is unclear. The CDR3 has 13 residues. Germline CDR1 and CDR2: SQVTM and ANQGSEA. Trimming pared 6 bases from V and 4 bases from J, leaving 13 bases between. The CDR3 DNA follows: TGCAGCGTGTCACGGGGTACAGGAAACACCATATATTTT. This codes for CSVSRGTGNTIYF.

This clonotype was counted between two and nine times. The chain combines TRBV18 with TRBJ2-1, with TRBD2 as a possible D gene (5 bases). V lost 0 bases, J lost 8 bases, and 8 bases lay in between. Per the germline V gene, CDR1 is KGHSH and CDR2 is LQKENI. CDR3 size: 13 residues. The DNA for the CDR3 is TGTGCCAGCTCACCACCGGGTAGCGATGAGCAGTTCTTC. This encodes CASSPPGSDEQFF.

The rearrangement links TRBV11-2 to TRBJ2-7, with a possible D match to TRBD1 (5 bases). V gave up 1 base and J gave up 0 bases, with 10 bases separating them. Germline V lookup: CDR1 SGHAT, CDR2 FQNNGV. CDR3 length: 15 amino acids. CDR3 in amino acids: CASSLALDNSYEQYF. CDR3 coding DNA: TGTGCCAGCAGCTTAGCCCTGGACAACTCCTACGAGCAGTACTTC.

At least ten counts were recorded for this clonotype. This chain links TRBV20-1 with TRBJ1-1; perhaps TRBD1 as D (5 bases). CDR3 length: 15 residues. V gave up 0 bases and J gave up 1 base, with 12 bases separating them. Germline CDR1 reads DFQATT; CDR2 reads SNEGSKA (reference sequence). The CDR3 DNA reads TGCAGTGCTAGAGACGCCCAGACAGCGAACACTGAAGCTTTCTTT. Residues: CSARDAQTANTEAFF.

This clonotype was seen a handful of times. DNA for the CDR3: TGTGCCAGCAGCTTAGATGGGCTTAGCAATCAGCCCCAGCATTTT. This gives the protein CASSLDGLSNQPQHF. The gene calls are TRBV7-2 and TRBJ1-5; no clear D. Germline V gives CDR1 SGHTA, CDR2 FQGNSA. This CDR3 comprises 15 residues. The germline V and J ends were trimmed by 1 base and 0 bases, with 7 bases remaining between them.

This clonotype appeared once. In nucleotides, the CDR3 is TGCGCCAGCAGCCAAAGCGGGAGAAACGACGAGCAGTACTTC. Amino acid sequence: CASSQSGRNDEQYF. The chain combines TRBV4-1 with TRBJ2-7; 8 positions agree with TRBD2. V gave up 2 bases and J gave up 5 bases; unmatched junction bases: 5. This CDR3 has 14 residues. The germline CDR1 and CDR2 sequences are MGHRA and YSYEKL.

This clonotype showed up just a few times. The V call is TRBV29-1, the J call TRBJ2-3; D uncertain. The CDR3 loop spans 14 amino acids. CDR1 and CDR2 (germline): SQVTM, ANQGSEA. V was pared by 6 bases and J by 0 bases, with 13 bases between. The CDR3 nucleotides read TGCAGCGTGGCCGGTCCGGGCAGCACAGATACGCAGTATTTT. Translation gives CSVAGPGSTDTQYF.

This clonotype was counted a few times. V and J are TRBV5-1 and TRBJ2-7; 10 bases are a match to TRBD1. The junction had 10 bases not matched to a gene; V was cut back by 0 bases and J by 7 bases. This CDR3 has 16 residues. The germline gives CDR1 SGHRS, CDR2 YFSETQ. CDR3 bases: TGCGCCAGCAGCTTGGAAGGGACAGGGGACCTACTGGAGCAGTACTTC. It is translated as CASSLEGTGDLLEQYF.

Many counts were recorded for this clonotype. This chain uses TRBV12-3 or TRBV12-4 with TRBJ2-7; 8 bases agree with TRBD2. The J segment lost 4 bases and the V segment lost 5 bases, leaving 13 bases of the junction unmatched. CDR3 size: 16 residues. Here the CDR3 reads CASSAPSSGMPYEQYF. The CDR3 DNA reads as TGTGCCAGCAGTGCCCCGAGTAGCGGGATGCCTTACGAGCAGTACTTC.

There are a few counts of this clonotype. CDR3 nucleotide sequence: TGTGCCAGCAGCTCTCAATCGGCCCAGCCCCAGCATTTT. The encoded protein is CASSSQSAQPQHF. V usage is TRBV7-2 and J usage is TRBJ1-5; no clear D. The V and J ends lost 4 bases and 7 bases respectively, with 11 bases between them. Germline V lookup: CDR1 SGHTA, CDR2 FQGNSA. The length of the CDR3 is 13 residues.

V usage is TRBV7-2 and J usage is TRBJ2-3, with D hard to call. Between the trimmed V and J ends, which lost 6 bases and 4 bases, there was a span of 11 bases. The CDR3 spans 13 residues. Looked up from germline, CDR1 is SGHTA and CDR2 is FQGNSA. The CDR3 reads CASSYKTPDTQYF. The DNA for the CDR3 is TGTGCCAGCAGTTACAAAACTCCAGATACGCAGTATTTT.

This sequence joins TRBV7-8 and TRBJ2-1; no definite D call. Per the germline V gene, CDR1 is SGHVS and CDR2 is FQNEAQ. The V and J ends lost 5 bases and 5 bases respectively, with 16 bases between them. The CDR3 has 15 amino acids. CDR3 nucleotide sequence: TGTGCCAGCAGCCAAGGCGGACCCCGCGACAATGAGCAGTTCTTC. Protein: CASSQGGPRDNEQFF.